This TCR beta chain was documented in a study of T cells in Graves' hyperthyroidism and ophthalmopathy. Germline loops: CDR1 DFQATT, CDR2 SNEGSKA (reference sequence). J lost 4 bases, V lost 5 bases, and 7 bases had no gene match. The CDR3 has 14 residues. This clonotype was detected only a few times. Amplified TCR beta CDR3 regions came from RNA transcripts. HTBI primers were employed in a first-round RT-PCR of the TCR CDR3. A single record per CDR3 protein comes from TCRdb applying MiXCR to the multiplex PCR reads. This repertoire shows more than 600,000 distinct CDR3 sequences, about a sixth found once; its top ten account for around 7.7%.

The gene calls are TRBV20-1 and TRBJ2-7, with 11 bases lining up with TRBD2. The sequenced sample consisted of blood. This sequence was found in a man younger than 35 with Graves' hyperthyroidism. The CDR3 spells CSAPHLAGGYEQYF. As DNA, the CDR3 is TGCAGTGCTCCTCATCTAGCGGGAGGTTACGAGCAGTACTTC.